This T cell receptor (beta chain) was sequenced during a study of cytomegalovirus exposure and HLA in healthy donors. Points from the study as a whole: Analysis was performed later, and it showed HLA-associated TCR beta chains to be more clonally expanded than equally common others.

The CDR3 length is 16 residues. V lost 4 bases and J lost 2; bases outside the gene matches: 5. As regards this clone: Antigen: not known.

The study ran its PCR with 60 Vbeta and 13 Jbeta primers. Some clones are missing from TCRdb's copy, which holds only in-frame ones; the method was immunoSEQ multiplex PCR. The table has some 97,000 clones, approximately 70% seen once. Sequenced material: PBMCs. This TCR was recovered from a woman between 18 and 30 years old in good health and CMV-seropositive. V usage is TRBV23-1 and J usage is TRBJ1-1; TRBD1 matches 12 bases. TRBV23-1 is noted as an ORF with a role that remains uncertain. Written as DNA, the CDR3 is TGCGCCAGCAGTCCCGGGACAGGGGGCGTTAACACTGAAGCTTTCTTT. Its translation is CASSPGTGGVNTEAFF.